Below are 15 T cell receptor beta chains sequenced from a single sample in a study of CD8 T cells in Susac syndrome. When the RNA was reverse transcribed, random hexamers were used with an input of roughly 0.5 to 1 ug. MiXCR, run by TCRdb on the immunoSEQ multiplex PCR reads, gives a single entry per CDR3 protein. The sample includes just over 150,000 distinct CDR3 sequences, around 95% seen only once; the top ten take around 0.21%. Sequenced sample: CD8+ T cells from PBMCs. The receptors stem from a human donor with multiple sclerosis.

The chain couples TRBV20-1 to TRBJ2-1; 8 positions agree with TRBD2. The V and J ends lost 6 bases and 1 base, in that order; junction bases with no gene match: 8. The germline CDR1 and CDR2 sequences are DFQATT and SNEGSKA (reference sequence). This CDR3 is built from 15 residues. CDR3 residues: CSAGDPGGSYNEQFF. In nucleotides, the CDR3 is TGCAGTGCAGGGGATCCGGGGGGGTCCTACAATGAGCAGTTCTTC.

The chain combines TRBV7-9 with TRBJ1-2; TRBD1 aligns across 7 bases. The germline gives CDR1 SEHNR, CDR2 FQNEAQ (reference sequence). The CDR3 covers 16 residues. After removal of 1 base from V and 4 bases from J, the junction contained 9 bases not matched to a gene. The CDR3 here is CASSLDRQGVPYGYTF. In DNA form, the CDR3 reads TGTGCCAGCAGCTTAGATCGGCAGGGGGTCCCCTATGGCTACACCTTC.

The chain has TRBV20-1 and TRBJ1-1; D is unclear. CDR1 DFQATT and CDR2 SNEGSKA come from the germline V gene (reference sequence). V was shortened by 0 bases and J by 2 bases, with 19 bases between the two germline ends. This CDR3 spans 17 amino acids. The CDR3 nucleotides read TGCAGTGCTAGAGATTTTTTCGGGGAGGGTGGAAACACTGAAGCTTTCTTT. This sequence encodes CSARDFFGEGGNTEAFF.

J is TRBJ1-2 and V is TRBV29-1; 9 bases align to TRBD1. This CDR3 spans 15 amino acids. Germline CDR1 and CDR2: SQVTM and ANQGSEA. V lost 1 base and J lost 1; bases outside the gene matches: 4. CDR3 nucleotides: TGCAGCGTTGAAGCTTTGGACAGGGGTAACTATGGCTACACCTTC. Its protein product is CSVEALDRGNYGYTF.

This clonotype was seen once. J is TRBJ2-3 and V is TRBV27; D is unclear. V was shortened by 6 bases and J by 2 bases, with 15 bases between the two germline ends. Germline V gene data show CDR1 as MNHEY and CDR2 as SMNVEV (reference sequence). The CDR3 has 15 residues. CDR3 region: CASRETVTDTDTQYF. The CDR3, as DNA: TGTGCCAGCAGGGAGACGGTCACCGACACAGATACGCAGTATTTT.

This chain's CDR3 is CASSLVQGSYNEQFF. The CDR3 nucleotides read TGTGCCAGCAGCTTAGTGCAGGGGTCCTACAATGAGCAGTTCTTC. The chain is built from TRBV7-9 and TRBJ2-1; tentatively, D is TRBD1 (6 bases). V lost 1 base, J lost 1 base, and 8 bases lay in between. Germline V CDR1 and CDR2: SEHNR, FQNEAQ (reference sequence). The CDR3 sequence is 15 residues long.

This sequence joins TRBV19 and TRBJ2-5; 9 bases map to TRBD2. Trimming took 3 bases from V and 5 from J; bases not matched to a gene: 10. CDR1 and CDR2 (germline): LNHDA, SQIVND (reference sequence). The CDR3 length is 16 residues. The CDR3 nucleotides are TGTGCCAGTAGTATCCTAGCGGGGACTTCAGAGGAGACCCAGTACTTC. This gives the protein CASSILAGTSEETQYF.

The chain couples TRBV29-1 to TRBJ2-2; D possibly uses TRBD1 or TRBD2 (5 bases each). Trimming took 6 bases from V and 8 from J, leaving 16 bases between them. The CDR3 sequence is 13 residues long. Germline V gene sequence: CDR1 SQVTM, CDR2 ANQGSEA. The CDR3 DNA sequence: TGCAGCGTGGGGACGGCGTACGGGGGGGAGCTGTTTTTT. Protein: CSVGTAYGGELFF.

The chain combines TRBV7-9 with TRBJ2-5; 11 nucleotides align to TRBD1. Germline CDR1 is SEHNR and CDR2 is FQNEAQ (reference sequence). V lost 5 bases to trimming and J lost 5 bases; unmatched junction nucleotides: 7. The CDR3 length is 15 residues. CDR3 protein: CASSDGQGAWETQYF. In nucleotides, the CDR3 is TGTGCCAGCAGCGACGGACAGGGGGCGTGGGAGACCCAGTACTTC.

The chain employs TRBV27 and TRBJ1-4; TRBD1 matches at 8 bases. The CDR3 length is 14 residues. V was pared by 5 bases and J by 6 bases, with 5 bases of the junction left unmatched. Looked up from germline, CDR1 is MNHEY and CDR2 is SMNVEV (reference sequence). CDR3 sequence (DNA): TGTGCCAGCAGTAGAAGGACAGGGCATGAAAAACTGTTTTTT. This translates into CASSRRTGHEKLFF.

CDR3 nucleotides: TGTGCCAGCAGTTTAATGGATCCGCGGGGCGGCTATGGCTACACCTTC. Residues: CASSLMDPRGGYGYTF. The chain joins TRBV12-3 or TRBV12-4 to TRBJ1-2; possible D gene TRBD1, 5 bases. The CDR3 consists of 16 residues. Trimming left V 2 bases short and J 4 bases short, with 17 bases between.

The CDR3 loop is CASSVGAGGEQFF. The CDR3 DNA reads as TGTGCCAGCAGCGTAGGAGCGGGGGGTGAGCAGTTCTTC. The V call is TRBV9, the J call TRBJ2-1; 9 nucleotides line up with TRBD2. V was pared by 0 bases and J by 9 bases, with 1 base of the junction left unmatched. CDR3 length: 13 residues. Germline-derived CDR1 and CDR2 are SGDLS and YYNGEE. Looking up the rest from reference TRBV9 and TRBJ2-1 gives the full variable domain: DSGVTQTPKHLITATGQRVTLRCSPRSGDLSVYWYQQSLDQGLQFLIQYYNGEERAKGNILERFSAQQFPDLHSELNLSSLELGDSALYFCASSVGAGGEQFFGPGTRLTVL.

The V call is TRBV20-1, the J call TRBJ2-3; possibly TRBD2 for D (5 bases). Trimming took off 4 bases at V and 8 bases at J, with 25 bases between the two ends. Germline loops: CDR1 DFQATT, CDR2 SNEGSKA (reference sequence). The CDR3 is 16 amino acids. The CDR3 DNA reads TGCAGTGCTAAAGCCCTCTCGGACTCGAGTTACGCTACGCAGTATTTT. This sequence encodes CSAKALSDSSYATQYF.

This clonotype is a singleton in its sample. The V and J genes are TRBV15 and TRBJ2-1; possibly TRBD1 or TRBD2 for D (5 bases each). With 4 bases removed from V and 8 bases from J, the gap between germline ends came to 18 bases. Germline CDR1 reads LNHNV; CDR2 reads YYDKDF (reference sequence). The CDR3 is 15 residues long. The CDR3, as DNA: TGTGCCACCAGCACCGTATCAGGGACCCAGGATGAGCAGTTCTTC. Translated: CATSTVSGTQDEQFF.

The chain links TRBV30 to TRBJ1-1; D not resolved. The CDR3 totals 15 residues. V was trimmed by 1 base and J by 1 base, leaving 13 bases between them. Germline CDR1 reads GTSNPN; CDR2 reads SVGIG (reference sequence). As DNA, the CDR3 is TGTGCCTGGAGTGCCCCCATCGACTGGAACACTGAAGCTTTCTTT. Encoded protein: CAWSAPIDWNTEAFF.